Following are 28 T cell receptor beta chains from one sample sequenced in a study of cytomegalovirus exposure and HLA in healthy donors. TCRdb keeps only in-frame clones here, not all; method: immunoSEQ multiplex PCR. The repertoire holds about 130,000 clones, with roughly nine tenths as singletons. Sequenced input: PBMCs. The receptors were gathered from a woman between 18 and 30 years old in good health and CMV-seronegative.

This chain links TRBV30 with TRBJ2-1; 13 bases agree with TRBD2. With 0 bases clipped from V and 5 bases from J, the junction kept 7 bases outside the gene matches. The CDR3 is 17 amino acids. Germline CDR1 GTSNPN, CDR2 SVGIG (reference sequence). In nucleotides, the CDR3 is TGTGCCTGGAGTGTCTCCAGGACTAGCGGGAGTGACAATGAGCAGTTCTTC. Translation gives CAWSVSRTSGSDNEQFF.

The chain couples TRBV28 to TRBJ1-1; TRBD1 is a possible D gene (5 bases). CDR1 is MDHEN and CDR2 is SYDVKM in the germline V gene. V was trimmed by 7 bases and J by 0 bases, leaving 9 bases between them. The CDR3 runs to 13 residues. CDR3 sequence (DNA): TGTGCCAGCATTAGGGGCTTGAACACTGAAGCTTTCTTT. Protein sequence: CASIRGLNTEAFF.

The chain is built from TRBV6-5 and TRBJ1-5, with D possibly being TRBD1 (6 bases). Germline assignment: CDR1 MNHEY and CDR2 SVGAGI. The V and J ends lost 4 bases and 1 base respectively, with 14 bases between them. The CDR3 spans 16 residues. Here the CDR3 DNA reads TGTGCCAGCAGTTTGCCGGCGGGGGCGAGCAATCAGCCCCAGCATTTT. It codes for CASSLPAGASNQPQHF.

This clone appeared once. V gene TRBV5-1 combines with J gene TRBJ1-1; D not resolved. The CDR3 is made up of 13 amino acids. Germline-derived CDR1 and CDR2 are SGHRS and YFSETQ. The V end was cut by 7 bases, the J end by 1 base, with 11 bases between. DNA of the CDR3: TGCGCCAGCGCTCTTGGGCAGAACACTGAAGCTTTCTTT. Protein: CASALGQNTEAFF.

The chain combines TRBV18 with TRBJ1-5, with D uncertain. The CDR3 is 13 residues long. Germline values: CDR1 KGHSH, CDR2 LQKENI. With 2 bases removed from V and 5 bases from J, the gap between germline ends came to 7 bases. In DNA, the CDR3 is TGTGCCAGCTCACCATCGGGAGATCAGCCCCAGCATTTT. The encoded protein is CASSPSGDQPQHF.

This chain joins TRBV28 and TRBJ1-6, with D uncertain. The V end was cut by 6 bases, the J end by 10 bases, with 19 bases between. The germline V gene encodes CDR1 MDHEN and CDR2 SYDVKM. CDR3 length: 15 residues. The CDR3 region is CASRSMVFRGSPLHF. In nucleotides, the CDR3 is TGTGCCAGCAGATCAATGGTGTTCCGGGGATCACCCCTCCACTTT.

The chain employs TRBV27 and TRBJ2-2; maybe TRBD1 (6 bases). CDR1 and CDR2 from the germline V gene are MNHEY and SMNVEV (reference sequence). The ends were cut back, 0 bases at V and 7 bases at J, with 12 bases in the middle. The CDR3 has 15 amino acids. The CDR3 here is CASSLSQQGSGELFF. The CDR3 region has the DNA TGTGCCAGCAGTTTATCGCAACAGGGAAGCGGGGAGCTGTTTTTT.

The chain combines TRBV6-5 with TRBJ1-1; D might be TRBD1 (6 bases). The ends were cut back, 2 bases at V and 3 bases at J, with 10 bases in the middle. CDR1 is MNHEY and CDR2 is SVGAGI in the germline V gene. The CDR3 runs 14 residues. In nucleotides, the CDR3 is TGTGCCAGCAGTTACGGACAGATTTACACTGAAGCTTTCTTT. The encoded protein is CASSYGQIYTEAFF.

The DNA of the CDR3 is TGTGCCAGCAGTGACTCGAGCCTTTACAATGAGCAGTTCTTC. Amino acid sequence: CASSDSSLYNEQFF. This chain uses TRBV6-4 with TRBJ2-1; the D is unclear. This CDR3 has 14 residues. The germline gives CDR1 MRHNA, CDR2 SNTAGT. Between the trimmed V and J ends, which lost 0 bases and 4 bases, there was a span of 7 bases.

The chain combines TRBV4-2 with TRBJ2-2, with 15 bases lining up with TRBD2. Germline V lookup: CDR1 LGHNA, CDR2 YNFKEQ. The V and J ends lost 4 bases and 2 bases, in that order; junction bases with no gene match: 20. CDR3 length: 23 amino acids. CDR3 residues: CASSLGLGAPGLAGGSNTGELFF. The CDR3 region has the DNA TGTGCCAGCAGCCTTGGGCTTGGGGCACCGGGACTAGCGGGGGGCTCAAACACCGGGGAGCTGTTTTTT.

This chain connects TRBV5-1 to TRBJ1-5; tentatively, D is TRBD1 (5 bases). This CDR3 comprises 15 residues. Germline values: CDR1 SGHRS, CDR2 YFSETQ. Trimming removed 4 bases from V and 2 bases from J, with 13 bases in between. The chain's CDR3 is CASSAGGSGNQPQHF. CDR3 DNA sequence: TGCGCCAGCAGCGCGGGGGGATCTGGCAATCAGCCCCAGCATTTT.

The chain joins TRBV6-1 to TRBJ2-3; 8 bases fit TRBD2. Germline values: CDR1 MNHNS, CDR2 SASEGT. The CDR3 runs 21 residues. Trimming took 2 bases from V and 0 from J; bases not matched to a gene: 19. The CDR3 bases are TGTGCCAGCAGTGAAAGCCCGGGGTGGGCGGGAGGAACCACTAGCACAGATACGCAGTATTTT. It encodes CASSESPGWAGGTTSTDTQYF.

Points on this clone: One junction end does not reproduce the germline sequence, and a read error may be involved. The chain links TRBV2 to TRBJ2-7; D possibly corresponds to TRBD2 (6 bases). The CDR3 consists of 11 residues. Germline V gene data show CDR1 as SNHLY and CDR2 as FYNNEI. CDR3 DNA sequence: TGCGTTAGCGGAGCCCCCTACGAGCAGTACTTC. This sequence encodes CVSGAPYEQYF.

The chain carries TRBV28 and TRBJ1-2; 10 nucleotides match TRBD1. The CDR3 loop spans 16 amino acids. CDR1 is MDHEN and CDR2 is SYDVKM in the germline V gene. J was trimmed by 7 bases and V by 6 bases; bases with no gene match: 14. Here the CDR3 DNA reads TGTGCCAGCAGGGGGACAGGGGCCCTAGGAATGACTGGCTACACCTTC. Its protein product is CASRGTGALGMTGYTF.

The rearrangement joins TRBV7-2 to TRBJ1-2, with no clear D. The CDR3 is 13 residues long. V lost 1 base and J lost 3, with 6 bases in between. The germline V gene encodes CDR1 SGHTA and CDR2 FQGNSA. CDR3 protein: CASSLGQDYGYTF. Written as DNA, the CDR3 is TGTGCCAGCAGCTTAGGGCAGGACTATGGCTACACCTTC. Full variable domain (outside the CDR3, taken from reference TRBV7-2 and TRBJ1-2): GAGVSQSPSNKVTEKGKDVELRCDPISGHTALYWYRQSLGQGLEFLIYFQGNSAPDKSGLPSDRFSAERTGGSVSTLTIQRTQQEDSAVYLCASSLGQDYGYTFGSGTRLTVV.

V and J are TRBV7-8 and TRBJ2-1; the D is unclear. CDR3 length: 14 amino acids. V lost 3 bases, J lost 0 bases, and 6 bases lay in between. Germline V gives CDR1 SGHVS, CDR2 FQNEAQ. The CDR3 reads CASSFASSYNEQFF. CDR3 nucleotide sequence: TGTGCCAGCAGCTTTGCGAGCTCCTACAATGAGCAGTTCTTC.

CDR3 loop: CASRRGYTEAFF. The CDR3 DNA reads TGTGCCAGCAGGCGCGGGTACACTGAAGCTTTCTTT. This chain links TRBV6-5 with TRBJ1-1; D is uncertain. The V gene's germline CDR1 is MNHEY and CDR2 SVGAGI. The CDR3 is 12 amino acids. Trimming took off 6 bases at V and 3 bases at J, with 8 bases between the two ends.

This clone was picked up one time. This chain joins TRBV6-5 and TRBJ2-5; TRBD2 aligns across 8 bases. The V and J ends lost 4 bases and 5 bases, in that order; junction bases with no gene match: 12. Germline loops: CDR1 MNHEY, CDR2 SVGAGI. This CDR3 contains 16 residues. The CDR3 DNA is TGTGCCAGCAGTTTGATTCCTTCGGGCGGGGGGGAGACCCAGTACTTC. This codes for CASSLIPSGGGETQYF.

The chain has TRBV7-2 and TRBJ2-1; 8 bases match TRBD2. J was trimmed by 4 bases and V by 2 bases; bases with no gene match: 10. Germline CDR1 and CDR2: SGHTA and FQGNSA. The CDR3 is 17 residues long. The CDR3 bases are TGTGCCAGCAGCTTATATATCGGGGGGGATATATACAATGAGCAGTTCTTC. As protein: CASSLYIGGDIYNEQFF.

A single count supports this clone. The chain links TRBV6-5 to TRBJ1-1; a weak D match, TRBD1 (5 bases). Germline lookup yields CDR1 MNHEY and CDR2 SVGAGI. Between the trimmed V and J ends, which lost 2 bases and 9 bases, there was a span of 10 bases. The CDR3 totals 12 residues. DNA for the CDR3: TGTGCCAGCAGTTACGACCGACAGAAAGCTTTCTTT. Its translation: CASSYDRQKAFF.

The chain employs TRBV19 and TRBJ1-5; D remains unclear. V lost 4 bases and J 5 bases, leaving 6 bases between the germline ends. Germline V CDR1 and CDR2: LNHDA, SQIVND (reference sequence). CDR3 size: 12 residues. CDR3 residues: CASSKQDQPQHF. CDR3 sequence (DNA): TGTGCCAGTAGTAAGCAGGATCAGCCCCAGCATTTT.

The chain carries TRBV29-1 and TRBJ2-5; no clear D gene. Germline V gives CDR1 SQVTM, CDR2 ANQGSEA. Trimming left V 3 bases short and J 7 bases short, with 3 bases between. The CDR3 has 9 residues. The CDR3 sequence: CSVDGTQYF. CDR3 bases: TGCAGCGTTGACGGGACCCAGTACTTC.

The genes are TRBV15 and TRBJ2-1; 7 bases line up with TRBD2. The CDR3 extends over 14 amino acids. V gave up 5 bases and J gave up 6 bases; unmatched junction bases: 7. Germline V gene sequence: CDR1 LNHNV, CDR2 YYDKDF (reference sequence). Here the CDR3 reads CATSGSRGVNEQFF. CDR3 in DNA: TGTGCCACCAGCGGATCCCGGGGGGTCAATGAGCAGTTCTTC. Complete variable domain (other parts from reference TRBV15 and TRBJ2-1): DAMVIQNPRYQVTQFGKPVTLSCSQTLNHNVMYWYQQKSSQAPKLLFHYYDKDFNNEADTPDNFQSRRPNTSFCFLDIRSPGLGDTAMYLCATSGSRGVNEQFFGPGTRLTVL.

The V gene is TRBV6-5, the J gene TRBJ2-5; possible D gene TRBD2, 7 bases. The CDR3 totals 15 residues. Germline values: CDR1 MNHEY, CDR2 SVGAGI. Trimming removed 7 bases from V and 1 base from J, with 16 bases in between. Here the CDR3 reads CASTEWGGAQETQYF. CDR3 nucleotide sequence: TGTGCCAGCACCGAATGGGGGGGGGCCCAAGAGACCCAGTACTTC.

CDR3 amino acids: CASRLDSHNSPLHF. The CDR3 DNA reads as TGTGCCAGCAGACTGGACAGTCATAATTCACCCCTCCACTTT. The V gene is TRBV6-4, the J gene TRBJ1-6, with a possible D match to TRBD1 (6 bases). V was cut by 6 bases and J by 5 bases, with 11 bases left in between. Germline V gene sequence: CDR1 MRHNA, CDR2 SNTAGT. This CDR3 contains 14 residues.

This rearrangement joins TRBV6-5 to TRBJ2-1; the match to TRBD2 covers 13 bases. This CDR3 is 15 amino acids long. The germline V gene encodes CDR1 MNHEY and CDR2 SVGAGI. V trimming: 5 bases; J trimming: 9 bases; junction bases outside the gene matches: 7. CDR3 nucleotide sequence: TGTGCCAGCAGTACCGGACTAGCGGGAGTCGTTGAGCAGTTCTTC. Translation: CASSTGLAGVVEQFF.

Here the CDR3 reads CSVGAGQSSTDTQYF. CDR3 coding DNA: TGCAGCGTTGGGGCAGGGCAATCAAGCACAGATACGCAGTATTTT. The genes are TRBV29-1 and TRBJ2-3; D perhaps matches TRBD1 (5 bases). This CDR3 region has 15 residues. Deletions cut 4 bases from V and 0 bases from J, with 14 bases between. The V gene's germline CDR1 is SQVTM and CDR2 ANQGSEA.

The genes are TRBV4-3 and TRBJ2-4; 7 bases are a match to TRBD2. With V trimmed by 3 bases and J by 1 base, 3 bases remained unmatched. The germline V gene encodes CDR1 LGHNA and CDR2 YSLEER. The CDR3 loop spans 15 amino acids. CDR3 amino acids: CASSHLGGAKNIQYF. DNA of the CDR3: TGCGCCAGCAGCCACCTCGGGGGGGCCAAAAACATTCAGTACTTC.